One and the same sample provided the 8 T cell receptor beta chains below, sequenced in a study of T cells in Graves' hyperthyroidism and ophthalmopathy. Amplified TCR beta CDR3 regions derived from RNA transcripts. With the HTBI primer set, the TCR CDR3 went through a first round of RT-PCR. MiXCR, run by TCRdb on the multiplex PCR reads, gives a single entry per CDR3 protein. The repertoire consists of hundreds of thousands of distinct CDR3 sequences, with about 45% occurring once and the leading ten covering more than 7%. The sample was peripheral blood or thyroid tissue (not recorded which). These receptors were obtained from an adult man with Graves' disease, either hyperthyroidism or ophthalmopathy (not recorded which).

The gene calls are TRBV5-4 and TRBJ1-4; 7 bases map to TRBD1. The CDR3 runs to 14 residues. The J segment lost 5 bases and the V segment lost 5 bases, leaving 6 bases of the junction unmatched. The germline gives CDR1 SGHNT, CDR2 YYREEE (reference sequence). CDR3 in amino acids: CASSPGQMNEKLFF. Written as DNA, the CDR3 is TGTGCCAGCAGTCCGGGACAGATGAATGAAAAACTGTTTTTT. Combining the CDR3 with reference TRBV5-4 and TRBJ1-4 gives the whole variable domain ETGVTQSPTHLIKTRGQQVTLRCSSQSGHNTVSWYQQALGQGPQFIFQYYREEENGRGNFPPRFSGLQFPNYSSELNVNALELDDSALYLCASSPGQMNEKLFFGSGTQLSVL.

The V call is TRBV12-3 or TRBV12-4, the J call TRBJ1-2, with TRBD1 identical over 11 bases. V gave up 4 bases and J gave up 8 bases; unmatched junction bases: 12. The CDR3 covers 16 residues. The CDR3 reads CASSSPAADRGLGYTF. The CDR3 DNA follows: TGTGCCAGCAGTTCCCCCGCCGCGGACAGGGGGCTCGGCTACACCTTC.

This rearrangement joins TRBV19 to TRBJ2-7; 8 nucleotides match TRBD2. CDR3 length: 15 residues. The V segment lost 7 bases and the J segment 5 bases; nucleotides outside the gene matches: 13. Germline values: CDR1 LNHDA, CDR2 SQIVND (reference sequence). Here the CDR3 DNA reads TGTGCCAGTACCCCCCGGGGGGGCGATCTTGACGAGCAGTACTTC. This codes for CASTPRGGDLDEQYF.

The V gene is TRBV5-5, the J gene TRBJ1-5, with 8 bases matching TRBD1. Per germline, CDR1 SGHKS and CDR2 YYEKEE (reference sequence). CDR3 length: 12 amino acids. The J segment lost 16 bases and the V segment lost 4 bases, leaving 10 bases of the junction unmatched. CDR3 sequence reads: CASSQGTGPGHF. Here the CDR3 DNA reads TGTGCCAGCAGCCAAGGGACAGGCCCCGGTCATTTT.

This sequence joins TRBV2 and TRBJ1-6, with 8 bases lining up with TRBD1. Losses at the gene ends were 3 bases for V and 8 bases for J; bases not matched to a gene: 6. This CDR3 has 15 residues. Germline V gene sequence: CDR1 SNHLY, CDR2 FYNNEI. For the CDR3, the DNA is TGTGCCAGCAGTGAGCACAGGGGGACCTATTCACCCCTCCACTTT. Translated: CASSEHRGTYSPLHF.

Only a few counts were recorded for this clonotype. The CDR3 loop is CSATQGVNTEAFF. The CDR3 DNA is TGCAGCGCGACACAGGGGGTGAACACTGAAGCTTTCTTT. V usage is TRBV29-1 and J usage is TRBJ1-1, with TRBD1 matching over 8 bases. The CDR3 spans 13 residues. V lost 7 bases, J lost 0 bases, and 4 bases stayed unmatched. CDR1 and CDR2 (germline): SQVTM, ANQGSEA.

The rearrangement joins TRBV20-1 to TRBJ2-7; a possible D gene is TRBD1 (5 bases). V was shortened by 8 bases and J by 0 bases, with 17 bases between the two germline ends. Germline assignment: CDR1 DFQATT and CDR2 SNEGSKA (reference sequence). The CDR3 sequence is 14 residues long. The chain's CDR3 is CSPIGAFASYEQYF. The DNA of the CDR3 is TGCAGTCCCATAGGGGCGTTTGCCTCCTACGAGCAGTACTTC.

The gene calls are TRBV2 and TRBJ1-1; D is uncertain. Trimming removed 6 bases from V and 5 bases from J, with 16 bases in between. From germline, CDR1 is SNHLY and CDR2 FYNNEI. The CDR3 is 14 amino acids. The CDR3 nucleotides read TGTGCCAGCAGAAATCGGACTAGCGGGACTGAAGCTTTCTTT. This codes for CASRNRTSGTEAFF.